These T cell receptor beta chains were read from a single sample in a study of cytomegalovirus exposure and HLA in healthy donors. The data were produced by immunoSEQ multiplex PCR, yet TCRdb's version contains in-frame clones alone and is incomplete. The sample holds approximately 160,000 clones; about 71% are singletons and the top ten take 1.4% to 1.5%. The sequenced sample was PBMCs. The receptors here all came from a man between 45 and 60 years old in good health and CMV-seronegative. The CDR3 runs from the conserved cysteine through the conserved F or W.

v_call	j_call	cdr3_aa
TRBV6-4	TRBJ1-1	CASRPDRGATEAFF
TRBV19	TRBJ2-7	CASSIGQGLFYEQYF
TRBV7-6	TRBJ2-7	CASSSGQGAREQYF
TRBV18	TRBJ2-2	CASSPGQGYSGELFF
TRBV30	TRBJ1-2	CAWSVRTGRAPDGYTF
TRBV10-3	TRBJ1-5	CAISEVPGELSNQPQHF
TRBV27	TRBJ1-1	CASSTKEGLYTEAFF
TRBV5-1	TRBJ2-5	CASSLAGTSGETQYF
TRBV2	TRBJ1-5	CASSGQGAQPQHF
TRBV7-2	TRBJ2-7	CASSLAGTESSYEQYF
TRBV9	TRBJ1-1	CASRHGTGNTEAFF
TRBV19	TRBJ2-7	CASSIGSGIAYEQYF
TRBV19	TRBJ1-5	CASSIAGWGGYSNQPQHF
TRBV14	TRBJ2-7	CASSQEARGQGRYEQYF
TRBV5-1	TRBJ2-7	CASSSNSLYEQYF
TRBV6-6	TRBJ1-1	CASSSRGEAFF